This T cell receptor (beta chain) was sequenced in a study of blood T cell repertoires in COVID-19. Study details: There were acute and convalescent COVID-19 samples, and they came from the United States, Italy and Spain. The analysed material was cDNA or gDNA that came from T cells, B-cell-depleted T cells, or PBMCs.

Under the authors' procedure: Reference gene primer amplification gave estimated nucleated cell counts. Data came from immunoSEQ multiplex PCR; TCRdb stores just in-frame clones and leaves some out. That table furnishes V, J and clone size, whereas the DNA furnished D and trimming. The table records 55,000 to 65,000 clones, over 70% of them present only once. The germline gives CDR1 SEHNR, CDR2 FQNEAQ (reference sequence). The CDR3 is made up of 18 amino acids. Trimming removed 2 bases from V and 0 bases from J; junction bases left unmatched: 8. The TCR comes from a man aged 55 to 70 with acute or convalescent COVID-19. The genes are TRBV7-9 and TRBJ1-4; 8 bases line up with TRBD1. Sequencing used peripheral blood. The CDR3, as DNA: TGTGCCAGCAGCTTAAGGGGGGACAGGTTCTCAACTAATGAAAAACTGTTTTTT. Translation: CASSLRGDRFSTNEKLFF.